This is a list of T cell receptor beta chains from one sample in a study of Ad26.COV2.S vaccination and SARS-CoV-2 variants. This table comes from immunoSEQ multiplex PCR, and its TCRdb copy is limited to in-frame clones, with some not included. The table has about 390,000 clones, 80% to 90% seen once. The sequencing used peripheral blood, collected in a trial of Ad26.COV2.S vaccine versus placebo. Source of these receptors: a person aged 18-60 years who received the Ad26.COV2.S COVID-19 vaccine or a placebo. CDR3s include the opening cysteine and the closing phenylalanine or tryptophan. The D gene is left open where the match is weak. Size is omitted from some rows. Given values are once, few, many or a class for expanded clones.

size: -; D: -; J: TRBJ2-7; V: TRBV19; CDR3: CASTASAVSSYEQYF; DNA: TGTGCCAGTACAGCTAGCGCCGTTAGCTCCTACGAGCAGTACTTC
size: -; D: -; J: TRBJ2-3; V: TRBV3-1/TRBV3-2; CDR3: CASSAYSGSSTDTQYF; DNA: TGTGCCAGCAGCGCATACAGTGGGTCTAGCACAGATACGCAGTATTTT
size: few; D: TRBD1; J: TRBJ1-5; V: TRBV6-5; CDR3: CASRQGGTGNQPQHF; DNA: TGTGCCAGCAGACAAGGTGGGACAGGAAATCAGCCCCAGCATTTT
size: once; D: TRBD2; J: TRBJ2-7; V: TRBV18; CDR3: CASSPRTSASYEQYF; DNA: TGTGCCAGCTCACCCCGGACTAGCGCTTCCTACGAGCAGTACTTC
size: -; D: -; J: TRBJ1-5; V: TRBV15; CDR3: CATSRGRSNQPQHF; DNA: TGTGCCACCAGCAGAGGACGTAGCAATCAGCCCCAGCATTTT
size: -; D: -; J: TRBJ1-1; V: TRBV10-1; CDR3: CASSESGRGTEAFF; DNA: TGCGCCAGCAGTGAGTCGGGACGGGGCACTGAAGCTTTCTTT
size: -; D: TRBD2; J: TRBJ2-1; V: TRBV13; CDR3: CASSPTSGGASGQFF; DNA: TGTGCCAGCAGCCCCACTAGCGGGGGGGCATCGGGGCAGTTCTTC
size: -; D: -; J: TRBJ1-6; V: TRBV7-2; CDR3: CASSLGPWGSSPLHF; DNA: TGTGCCAGCAGCTTAGGGCCCTGGGGTAGTTCACCCCTCCACTTT
size: -; D: -; J: TRBJ1-1; V: TRBV10-3; CDR3: CAISEPSKGTEAFF; DNA: TGTGCCATCAGTGAGCCATCCAAGGGCACTGAAGCTTTCTTT
size: -; D: -; J: TRBJ2-1; V: TRBV5-1; CDR3: CASSLEASYNEQFF; DNA: TGCGCCAGCAGCTTGGAGGCCAGCTACAATGAGCAGTTCTTC
size: once; D: TRBD2; J: TRBJ2-7; V: TRBV3-1/TRBV3-2; CDR3: CASSHPFLSGGPLEQYF; DNA: TGTGCCAGCAGCCATCCCTTCCTTAGCGGGGGTCCACTGGAGCAGTACTTC
size: -; D: -; J: TRBJ1-2; V: TRBV7-9; CDR3: CASSLEGVYGYTF; DNA: TGTGCCAGCAGCTTAGAAGGGGTCTATGGCTACACCTTC
size: -; D: -; J: TRBJ1-1; V: TRBV4-2; CDR3: CASSPVPVGNTEAFF; DNA: TGTGCCAGCAGCCCAGTCCCGGTGGGGAACACTGAAGCTTTCTTT
size: -; D: -; J: TRBJ1-5; V: TRBV19; CDR3: CASSRDTYNQPQHF; DNA: TGTGCCAGTAGTAGGGACACGTACAATCAGCCCCAGCATTTT
size: -; D: -; J: TRBJ2-2; V: TRBV3-1/TRBV3-2; CDR3: CASSQAPGGVNTGELFF; DNA: TGTGCCAGCAGCCAAGCACCGGGCGGGGTGAACACCGGGGAGCTGTTTTTT
size: -; D: -; J: TRBJ2-3; V: TRBV27; CDR3: CASSLSQGPDTDTQYF; DNA: TGTGCCAGCAGTTTATCGCAGGGGCCGGACACAGATACGCAGTATTTT
size: few; D: -; J: TRBJ1-2; V: TRBV19; CDR3: CASTSGLSNYGYTF; DNA: TGTGCCAGTACCTCCGGACTTTCCAACTATGGCTACACCTTC
size: few; D: TRBD1; J: TRBJ1-2; V: TRBV27; CDR3: CASSPWDRTYGYTF; DNA: TGTGCCAGCAGTCCGTGGGACAGAACCTATGGCTACACCTTC
size: -; D: -; J: TRBJ2-7; V: TRBV5-4; CDR3: CASSLSDNFFEQYF; DNA: TGTGCCAGCAGCTTGTCCGATAATTTTTTCGAGCAGTACTTC
size: once; D: TRBD1; J: TRBJ1-2; V: TRBV3-1/TRBV3-2; CDR3: CASSGQGAGYGYTF; DNA: TGTGCCAGCAGCGGACAGGGGGCAGGCTATGGCTACACCTTC
size: -; D: -; J: TRBJ2-3; V: TRBV19; CDR3: CAIGRTGGGTDTQYF; DNA: TGTGCCATCGGGAGGACAGGCGGGGGCACAGATACGCAGTATTTT
size: -; D: TRBD1; J: TRBJ1-1; V: TRBV3-1/TRBV3-2; CDR3: CASSHSRGGSTEAFF; DNA: TGTGCCAGCAGCCATTCCAGGGGGGGGAGCACTGAAGCTTTCTTT
size: -; D: -; J: TRBJ1-4; V: TRBV7-8; CDR3: CASSLEPVTNEKLFF; DNA: TGTGCCAGCAGCTTAGAGCCTGTAACTAATGAAAAACTGTTTTTT
size: -; D: -; J: TRBJ1-4; V: TRBV7-9; CDR3: CASSLSGSANEKLFF; DNA: TGTGCCAGCAGCCTATCAGGGTCAGCTAATGAAAAACTGTTTTTT
size: -; D: -; J: TRBJ1-6; V: TRBV6-5; CDR3: CASSAIGGGSPLHF; DNA: TGTGCCAGCAGCGCCATCGGGGGGGGCTCACCCCTCCACTTT
size: -; D: -; J: TRBJ1-6; V: TRBV27; CDR3: CASGLLNSPLHF; DNA: TGTGCCAGCGGACTCCTAAATTCACCCCTCCACTTT
size: -; D: TRBD1; J: TRBJ2-1; V: TRBV10-3; CDR3: CAISEEQGAGVNEQFF; DNA: TGTGCCATCAGTGAGGAGCAGGGGGCTGGAGTAAATGAGCAGTTCTTC
size: once; D: -; J: TRBJ2-3; V: TRBV5-5; CDR3: CASSVEPGPGSRDTQYF; DNA: TGTGCCAGCAGCGTCGAACCGGGTCCAGGTTCGCGGGATACGCAGTATTTT
size: once; D: TRBD2; J: TRBJ2-5; V: TRBV30; CDR3: CATGLAGGWYQETQYF; DNA: TGTGCCACAGGACTAGCGGGGGGCTGGTACCAAGAGACCCAGTACTTC
size: -; D: -; J: TRBJ2-1; V: TRBV19; CDR3: CASSIGRTYYNEQFF; DNA: TGTGCCAGTAGTATCGGACGGACCTATTACAATGAGCAGTTCTTC
size: -; D: -; J: TRBJ1-4; V: TRBV30; CDR3: CAWSVGGSNEKLFF; DNA: TGTGCCTGGAGTGTGGGGGGCTCTAATGAAAAACTGTTTTTT
size: -; D: -; J: TRBJ1-2; V: TRBV19; CDR3: CASQDRAWGYTF; DNA: TGTGCCAGCCAAGACAGAGCTTGGGGCTACACCTTC
size: -; D: -; J: TRBJ1-2; V: TRBV3-1/TRBV3-2; CDR3: CASSQDLTAYGYTF; DNA: TGTGCCAGCAGCCAAGATCTAACTGCTTATGGCTACACCTTC
size: -; D: -; J: TRBJ2-1; V: TRBV7-9; CDR3: CASSQARELLYNEQFF; DNA: TGTGCCAGCAGCCAGGCCAGGGAGCTTCTCTACAATGAGCAGTTCTTC
size: -; D: TRBD2; J: TRBJ2-3; V: TRBV3-1/TRBV3-2; CDR3: CASSQDLRGRATDTQYF; DNA: TGTGCCAGCAGCCAAGATTTAAGAGGGAGGGCCACAGATACGCAGTATTTT
size: -; D: -; J: TRBJ2-3; V: TRBV5-8; CDR3: CASSREQGVLTDTQYF; DNA: TGTGCCAGCAGCCGGGAACAGGGAGTTCTCACAGATACGCAGTATTTT
size: -; D: TRBD2; J: TRBJ2-5; V: TRBV4-2; CDR3: CASSFQSSSGQETQYF; DNA: TGTGCCAGCAGCTTTCAGAGCTCTAGCGGGCAAGAGACCCAGTACTTC
size: once; D: TRBD1; J: TRBJ1-6; V: TRBV18; CDR3: CASSPPGQGNSYNSPLHF; DNA: TGTGCCAGCTCACCACCGGGACAGGGGAACTCCTATAATTCACCCCTCCACTTT
size: -; D: -; J: TRBJ1-2; V: TRBV27; CDR3: CASSFSSVRGGYTF; DNA: TGTGCCAGCAGTTTTTCAAGCGTCCGGGGGGGCTACACCTTC
size: -; D: TRBD1; J: TRBJ1-1; V: TRBV12-3/TRBV12-4; CDR3: CASSPGGRGAFF; DNA: TGTGCCAGCAGTCCAGGGGGCCGTGGGGCTTTCTTT
size: once; D: -; J: TRBJ1-1; V: TRBV24-1; CDR3: CATRKGYPAPEAFF; DNA: TGTGCCACCAGGAAGGGGTATCCAGCCCCCGAAGCTTTCTTT
size: -; D: -; J: TRBJ1-6; V: TRBV19; CDR3: CASSIEGRRLNSPLHF; DNA: TGTGCCAGTAGTATAGAGGGACGTAGGCTGAATTCACCCCTCCACTTT
size: few; D: TRBD1; J: TRBJ2-3; V: TRBV6-5; CDR3: CASSYGQDTDTQYF; DNA: TGTGCCAGCAGTTACGGACAGGACACAGATACGCAGTATTTT
size: -; D: TRBD2; J: TRBJ2-1; V: TRBV19; CDR3: CASRITSGGYNEQFF; DNA: TGTGCCAGTAGGATAACTAGCGGGGGTTACAATGAGCAGTTCTTC
size: -; D: -; J: TRBJ2-6; V: TRBV7-8; CDR3: CASSFPRGRNPAGGANVLTF; DNA: TGTGCCAGCAGCTTCCCTCGGGGGCGGAATCCAGCGGGTGGGGCCAACGTCCTGACTTTC
size: -; D: -; J: TRBJ2-5; V: TRBV7-8; CDR3: CASSLAVSQVQETQYF; DNA: TGTGCCAGCAGCTTAGCGGTATCACAAGTACAAGAGACCCAGTACTTC
size: -; D: TRBD1; J: TRBJ2-7; V: TRBV7-9; CDR3: CASSLGQGNEQYF; DNA: TGTGCCAGCAGTCTTGGACAGGGGAACGAGCAGTACTTC
size: -; D: -; J: TRBJ1-2; V: TRBV6-5; CDR3: CASRMTTNYGYTF; DNA: TGTGCCAGCAGAATGACAACTAACTATGGCTACACCTTC
size: -; D: -; J: TRBJ2-7; V: TRBV4-1; CDR3: CASSQVRGRTGSYEQYF; DNA: TGCGCCAGCAGCCAAGTCCGGGGGAGGACCGGGTCCTACGAGCAGTACTTC
size: -; D: TRBD1; J: TRBJ2-1; V: TRBV5-5; CDR3: CASRRTGTEKNEQFF; DNA: TGTGCCAGCAGGCGGACCGGGACAGAAAAAAATGAGCAGTTCTTC
size: -; D: -; J: TRBJ1-1; V: TRBV19; CDR3: CASTPVGNTEAFF; DNA: TGTGCCAGTACCCCGGTAGGGAACACTGAAGCTTTCTTT
size: -; D: -; J: TRBJ2-2; V: TRBV7-8; CDR3: CASSLGTDANTGELFF; DNA: TGTGCCAGCAGCTTAGGGACAGACGCGAACACCGGGGAGCTGTTTTTT
size: -; D: -; J: TRBJ2-5; V: TRBV4-1; CDR3: CASSQGGRGETQYF; DNA: TGCGCCAGCAGCCAAGGGGGGCGCGGGGAGACCCAGTACTTC
size: few; D: TRBD1; J: TRBJ1-6; V: TRBV3-1/TRBV3-2; CDR3: CASSLTGTGTSPLHF; DNA: TGTGCCAGCAGCCTAACCGGGACAGGGACTTCACCCCTCCACTTT
size: -; D: -; J: TRBJ1-2; V: TRBV20-1; CDR3: CSQTIGYGYTF; DNA: TGCAGTCAGACAATTGGCTATGGCTACACCTTC
size: -; D: TRBD1; J: TRBJ1-1; V: TRBV5-1; CDR3: CASSLNRGDTEAFF; DNA: TGCGCCAGCAGCTTGAACAGGGGAGACACTGAAGCTTTCTTT
size: -; D: TRBD2; J: TRBJ2-5; V: TRBV3-1/TRBV3-2; CDR3: CASRGGVGETQYF; DNA: TGTGCCAGCAGGGGAGGGGTAGGAGAGACCCAGTACTTC
size: -; D: -; J: TRBJ2-5; V: TRBV15; CDR3: CATSRDTERETQYF; DNA: TGTGCCACCAGCAGAGATACAGAGAGGGAGACCCAGTACTTC
size: -; D: -; J: TRBJ1-6; V: TRBV10-2; CDR3: CASSDSSDTYNSPLHF; DNA: TGCGCCAGCAGTGATAGTTCGGACACCTATAATTCACCCCTCCACTTT